The clone carrying this TCR beta chain was observed at least ten times. The record originates from a study of early T cells in non-severe SARS-CoV-2 infection. Germline CDR1 and CDR2: LGHNA and YSLEER. With 6 bases removed from V and 4 bases from J, the gap between germline ends came to 10 bases. This CDR3 contains 14 residues. TCRdb reprocessed the 5' RACE reads via MiXCR and lists one record per CDR3 protein. The sample consists of about 79,000 distinct CDR3 sequences, about 11% of them appearing once. This rearrangement joins TRBV4-3 to TRBJ1-6, with D perhaps TRBD1 (6 bases). Sequences were obtained from whole blood. The clonotype comes from an adult who was a healthcare worker with PCR-confirmed SARS-CoV-2 infection or an uninfected control (not recorded which). For the CDR3, the DNA is TGCGCCAGCAGGGATACAGGGTATAATTCACCCCTCCACTTT. Protein: CASRDTGYNSPLHF.